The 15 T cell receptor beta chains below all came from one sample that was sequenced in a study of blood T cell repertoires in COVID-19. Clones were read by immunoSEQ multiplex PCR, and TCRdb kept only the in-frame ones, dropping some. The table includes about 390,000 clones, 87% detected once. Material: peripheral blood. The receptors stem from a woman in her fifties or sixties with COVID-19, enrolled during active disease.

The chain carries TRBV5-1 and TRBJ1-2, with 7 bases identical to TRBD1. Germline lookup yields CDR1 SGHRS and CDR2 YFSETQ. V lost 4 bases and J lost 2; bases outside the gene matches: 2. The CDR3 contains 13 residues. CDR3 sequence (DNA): TGCGCCAGCAGCGTACAGGGGAACTATGGCTACACCTTC. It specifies CASSVQGNYGYTF.

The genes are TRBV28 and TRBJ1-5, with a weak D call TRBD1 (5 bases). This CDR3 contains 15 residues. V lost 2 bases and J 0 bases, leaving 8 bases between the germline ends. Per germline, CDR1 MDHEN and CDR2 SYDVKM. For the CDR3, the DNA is TGTGCCAGCAGTTTAAGGACACTTAGCAATCAGCCCCAGCATTTT. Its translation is CASSLRTLSNQPQHF.

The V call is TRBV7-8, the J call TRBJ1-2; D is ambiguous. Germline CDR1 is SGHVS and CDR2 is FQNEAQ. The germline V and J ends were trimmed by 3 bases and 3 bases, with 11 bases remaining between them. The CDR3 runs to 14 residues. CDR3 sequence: CASSFGRDYYGYTF. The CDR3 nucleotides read TGTGCCAGCAGCTTCGGGAGGGATTACTATGGCTACACCTTC.

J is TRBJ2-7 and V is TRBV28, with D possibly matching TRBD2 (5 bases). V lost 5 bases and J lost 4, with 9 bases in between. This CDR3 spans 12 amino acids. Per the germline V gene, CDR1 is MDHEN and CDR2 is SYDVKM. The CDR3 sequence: CASSIRRYEQYF. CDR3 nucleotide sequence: TGTGCCAGCAGTATAAGGAGGTACGAGCAGTACTTC.

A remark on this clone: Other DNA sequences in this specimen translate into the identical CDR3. This CDR3 is CASRSSGANVLTF. Written as DNA, the CDR3 is TGTGCCAGCAGGAGCTCTGGGGCCAACGTCCTGACTTTC. V usage is TRBV6-5 and J usage is TRBJ2-6; D call uncertain. This CDR3 is built from 13 residues. Germline V gene lookup returns CDR1 MNHEY and CDR2 SVGAGI. The V and J ends lost 6 bases and 0 bases respectively, with 3 bases between them.

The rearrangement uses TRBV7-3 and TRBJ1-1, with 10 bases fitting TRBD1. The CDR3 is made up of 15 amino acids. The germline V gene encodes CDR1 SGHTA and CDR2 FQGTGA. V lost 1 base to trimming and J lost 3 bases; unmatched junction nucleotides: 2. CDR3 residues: CASSLRGTGDTEAFF. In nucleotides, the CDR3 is TGTGCCAGCAGCTTAAGGGGGACAGGGGACACTGAAGCTTTCTTT.

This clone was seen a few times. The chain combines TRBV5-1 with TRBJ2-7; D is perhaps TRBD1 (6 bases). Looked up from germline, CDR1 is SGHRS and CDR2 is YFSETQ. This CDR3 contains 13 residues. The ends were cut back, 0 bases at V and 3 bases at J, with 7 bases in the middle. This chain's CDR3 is CASSLDRDYEQYF. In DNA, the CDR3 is TGCGCCAGCAGCTTGGACAGGGACTACGAGCAGTACTTC.

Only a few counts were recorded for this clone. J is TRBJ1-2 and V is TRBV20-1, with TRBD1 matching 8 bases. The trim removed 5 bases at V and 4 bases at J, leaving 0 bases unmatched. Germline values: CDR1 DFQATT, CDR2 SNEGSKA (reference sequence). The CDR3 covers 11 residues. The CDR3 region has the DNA TGCAGTGCTGACAGGGGCTATGGCTACACCTTC. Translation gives CSADRGYGYTF.

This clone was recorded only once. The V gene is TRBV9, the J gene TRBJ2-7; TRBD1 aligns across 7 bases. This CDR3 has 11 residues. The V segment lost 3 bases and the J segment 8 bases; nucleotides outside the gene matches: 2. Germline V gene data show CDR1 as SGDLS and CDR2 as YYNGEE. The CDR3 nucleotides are TGTGCCAGCAGCGGACAGGGTCAGCAGTACTTC. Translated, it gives CASSGQGQQYF.

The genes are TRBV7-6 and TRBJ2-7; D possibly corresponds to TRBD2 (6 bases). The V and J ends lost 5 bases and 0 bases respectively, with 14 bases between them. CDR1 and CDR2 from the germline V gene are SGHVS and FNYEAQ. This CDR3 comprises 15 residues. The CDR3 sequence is CASSPNRGSSYEQYF. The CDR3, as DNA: TGTGCCAGCAGCCCCAACCGGGGGAGCTCCTACGAGCAGTACTTC.

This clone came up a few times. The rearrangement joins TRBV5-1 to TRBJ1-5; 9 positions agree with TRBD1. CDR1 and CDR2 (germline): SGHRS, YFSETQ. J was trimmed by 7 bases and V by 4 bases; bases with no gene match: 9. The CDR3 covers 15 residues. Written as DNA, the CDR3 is TGCGCCAGCAGCAAACAGGGGGCCGCAGACCAGCCCCAGCATTTT. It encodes CASSKQGAADQPQHF.

The CDR3 nucleotides are TGTGCCAGCAGCCGGGACAGAGGGGGAGATACGCAGTATTTT. Translating gives CASSRDRGGDTQYF. The chain links TRBV7-3 to TRBJ2-3; 7 positions agree with TRBD1. Germline values: CDR1 SGHTA, CDR2 FQGTGA. J was trimmed by 5 bases and V by 5 bases; bases with no gene match: 7. This CDR3 region has 14 residues. The full variable domain, with the rest looked up from reference TRBV7-3 and TRBJ2-3, is GAGVSQTPSNKVTEKGKYVELRCDPISGHTALYWYRQSLGQGPEFLIYFQGTGAADDSGLPNDRFFAVRPEGSVSTLKIQRTERGDSAVYLCASSRDRGGDTQYFGPGTRLTVL.

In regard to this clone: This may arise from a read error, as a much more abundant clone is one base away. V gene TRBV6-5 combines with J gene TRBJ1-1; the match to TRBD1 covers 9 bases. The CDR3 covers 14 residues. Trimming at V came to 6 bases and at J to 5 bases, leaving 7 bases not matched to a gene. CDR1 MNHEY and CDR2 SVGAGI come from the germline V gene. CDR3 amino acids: CASRGTGLGTEAFF. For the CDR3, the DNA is TGTGCCAGCAGGGGGACAGGGTTGGGGACTGAAGCTTTCTTT.

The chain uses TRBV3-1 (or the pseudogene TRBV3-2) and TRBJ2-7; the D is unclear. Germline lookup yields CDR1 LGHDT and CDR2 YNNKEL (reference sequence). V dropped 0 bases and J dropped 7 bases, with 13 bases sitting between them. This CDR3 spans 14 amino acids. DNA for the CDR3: TGTGCCAGCAGCCAAGACACGGAGCCCCATGAGCAGTACTTC. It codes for CASSQDTEPHEQYF.

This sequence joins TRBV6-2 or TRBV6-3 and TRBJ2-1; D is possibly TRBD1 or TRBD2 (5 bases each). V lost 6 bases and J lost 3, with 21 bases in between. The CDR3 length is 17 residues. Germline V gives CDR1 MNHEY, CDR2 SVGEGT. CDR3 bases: TGTGCCAGCAGCGGGGCCCGAGACCTAACTCTCTACAATGAGCAGTTCTTC. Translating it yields CASSGARDLTLYNEQFF.